One sample yielded the 25 T cell receptor beta chains listed below, sequenced in a study of T-cell memory formation after mild COVID-19. Each CDR3 protein is one row after TCRdb ran MiXCR on the 5' RACE reads. The sample has fewer than 400,000 distinct CDR3 sequences; 10% to 15% are singletons. Source material: PBMCs or a T cell subset sorted from them (not recorded which). These TCRs come from a man younger than 30 who had mild COVID-19 (a few samples of this study predate the infection). Cell type and time point are not known.

This clonotype was detected only a few times. The rearrangement joins TRBV4-3 to TRBJ2-1, with 7 bases aligning to TRBD2. The CDR3 length is 13 residues. Germline V gives CDR1 LGHNA, CDR2 YSLEER. The J segment lost 7 bases and the V segment lost 1 base, leaving 1 base of the junction unmatched. In DNA form, the CDR3 reads TGCGCCAGCAGCCAAGGCGGGGGAAATGAGCAGTTCTTC. Protein product: CASSQGGGNEQFF.

The rearrangement uses TRBV28 and TRBJ2-7; TRBD1 might be the D (6 bases). CDR1 is MDHEN and CDR2 is SYDVKM in the germline V gene. With 10 bases removed from V and 2 bases from J, the gap between germline ends came to 15 bases. CDR3 length: 13 residues. The CDR3: CAIRGREPYEQYV. The CDR3 DNA follows: TGTGCCATCAGGGGTAGGGAGCCCTACGAGCAGTACGTC.

Only a few counts were recorded for this clonotype. This sequence joins TRBV19 and TRBJ1-1; TRBD1 is a possible D gene (6 bases). The CDR3 has 15 residues. Germline V gene sequence: CDR1 LNHDA, CDR2 SQIVND (reference sequence). Between the trimmed V and J ends, which lost 4 bases and 3 bases, there was a span of 15 bases. CDR3 sequence (DNA): TGTGCCAGTAGTAGAAGGGACACTGATCACACTGAAGCTTTCTTT. Translation gives CASSRRDTDHTEAFF.

In this sample, this clonotype turned up once. J is TRBJ2-3 and V is TRBV27; no reliable D call. Per germline, CDR1 MNHEY and CDR2 SMNVEV (reference sequence). The CDR3 covers 14 residues. Trimming removed 8 bases from V and 0 bases from J, with 12 bases in between. CDR3 coding DNA: TGTGCCAGCGAACCACTGGGTAGCACAGATACGCAGTATTTT. The encoded protein is CASEPLGSTDTQYF.

The rearrangement links TRBV29-1 to TRBJ2-5, with 8 bases identical to TRBD1. With V trimmed by 4 bases and J by 4 bases, 14 bases remained unmatched. Germline CDR1 is SQVTM and CDR2 is ANQGSEA. This CDR3 has 16 residues. Written as DNA, the CDR3 is TGCAGCGTTGGTCCCGGGACAGGAGGTTCTAGAGAGACCCAGTACTTC. Translation: CSVGPGTGGSRETQYF.

The genes are TRBV4-1 and TRBJ1-1; D gene uncertain. V shed 4 bases and J shed 0 bases, with 18 bases lying between them. Germline-derived CDR1 and CDR2 are MGHRA and YSYEKL. The CDR3 is 17 amino acids. CDR3 protein: CASSPPVGRRLNTEAFF. In DNA form, the CDR3 reads TGCGCCAGCAGCCCCCCGGTGGGCAGGAGATTGAACACTGAAGCTTTCTTT.

This clonotype was picked up a small number of times. The chain links TRBV6-6 to TRBJ2-5, with D unclear. From germline, CDR1 is MNHNY and CDR2 SVGAGI (reference sequence). V lost 0 bases to trimming and J lost 0 bases, with 11 bases between them. The CDR3 spans 16 residues. The CDR3 spells CASSYSWAAYQETQYF. In DNA form, the CDR3 reads TGTGCCAGCAGTTACTCGTGGGCAGCGTACCAAGAGACCCAGTACTTC.

The V and J genes are TRBV6-2 or TRBV6-3 and TRBJ2-7; no clear D. This CDR3 is built from 16 residues. Germline loops: CDR1 MNHEY, CDR2 SVGEGT. Trimming removed 6 bases from V and 5 bases from J, with 23 bases in between. This chain's CDR3 is CASSPLKRSYVNEQYF. In DNA form, the CDR3 reads TGTGCCAGCAGCCCATTGAAGAGGTCGTACGTGAACGAGCAGTACTTC.

The table lists this clonotype with a few counts. The chain joins TRBV9 to TRBJ1-3; D is uncertain. Germline-derived CDR1 and CDR2 are SGDLS and YYNGEE. There are 11 residues in the CDR3. V shed 2 bases and J shed 4 bases, with 1 base lying between them. This chain's CDR3 is CASSVGNTIYF. CDR3 in DNA: TGTGCCAGCAGCGTCGGAAACACCATATATTTT. The full variable domain, completed using reference TRBV9 and TRBJ1-3, is DSGVTQTPKHLITATGQRVTLRCSPRSGDLSVYWYQQSLDQGLQFLIQYYNGEERAKGNILERFSAQQFPDLHSELNLSSLELGDSALYFCASSVGNTIYFGEGSWLTVV.

The chain joins TRBV20-1 to TRBJ1-5; D remains ambiguous. V dropped 3 bases and J dropped 6 bases, with 12 bases sitting between them. This CDR3 contains 13 residues. Germline CDR1 is DFQATT and CDR2 is SNEGSKA (reference sequence). CDR3 loop: CSASGPPGQPQHF. DNA of the CDR3: TGCAGTGCTAGTGGACCACCGGGTCAGCCCCAGCATTTT.

The V call is TRBV4-1, the J call TRBJ2-1; the match to TRBD1 covers 11 bases. Germline loops: CDR1 MGHRA, CDR2 YSYEKL. V lost 6 bases to trimming and J lost 8 bases; unmatched junction nucleotides: 12. The CDR3 loop spans 16 amino acids. The CDR3 spells CASRPAGQGARYEQFF. CDR3 nucleotide sequence: TGCGCCAGCAGGCCAGCCGGACAGGGGGCGAGGTATGAGCAGTTCTTC.

J is TRBJ2-2 and V is TRBV24-1; 10 nucleotides line up with TRBD1. CDR3 length equals 15 residues. Trimming cost V 6 bases and J 4 bases; bases outside gene matches: 4. Germline V gene lookup returns CDR1 KGHDR and CDR2 SFDVKD. In nucleotides, the CDR3 is TGTGCCACCAGTACCGGGACAGGGGCCACCGGGGAGCTGTTTTTT. As protein: CATSTGTGATGELFF.

This clonotype was found many times. V and J are TRBV7-2 and TRBJ1-6; D is unresolved. Between the trimmed V and J ends, which lost 5 bases and 7 bases, there was a span of 15 bases. The CDR3 spans 15 residues. Germline V lookup: CDR1 SGHTA, CDR2 FQGNSA. CDR3: CASSAGGRKNSPLHF. For the CDR3, the DNA is TGTGCCAGCAGCGCCGGTGGGCGAAAAAATTCACCCCTCCACTTT.

The gene calls are TRBV3-1 and TRBJ2-3; D not certain. This CDR3 has 15 residues. Looked up from germline, CDR1 is LGHDT and CDR2 is YNNKEL (reference sequence). V was trimmed by 0 bases and J by 3 bases, leaving 10 bases between them. DNA for the CDR3: TGTGCCAGCAGCCAAGATTGGGCCCGTACAGATACGCAGTATTTT. It specifies CASSQDWARTDTQYF.

V and J are TRBV9 and TRBJ2-1, with 8 bases lining up with TRBD2. V trimming: 0 bases; J trimming: 7 bases; junction bases outside the gene matches: 12. CDR3 length: 17 residues. CDR1 is SGDLS, CDR2 YYNGEE, per germline. The CDR3 DNA reads TGTGCCAGCAGCGTAGAAGCGGGGGAACCGAGAACTAATGAGCAGTTCTTC. Translation gives CASSVEAGEPRTNEQFF.

This clonotype was found a few times. V usage is TRBV2 and J usage is TRBJ1-1; D ambiguous. This CDR3 contains 14 residues. V lost 6 bases to trimming and J lost 0 bases, with 11 bases between them. Germline CDR1 is SNHLY and CDR2 is FYNNEI. CDR3 region: CASRYNYMNTEAFF. The CDR3 DNA sequence: TGTGCCAGCAGATATAACTACATGAACACTGAAGCTTTCTTT.

This clonotype has at least ten counts. The gene calls are TRBV12-3 or TRBV12-4 and TRBJ1-6, with D perhaps TRBD1 (6 bases). Trimming took off 5 bases at V and 1 base at J, with 9 bases between the two ends. This CDR3 comprises 15 residues. The CDR3 loop is CASSIQGSYNSPLHF. The CDR3 DNA follows: TGTGCCAGCAGTATACAGGGTTCCTATAATTCACCCCTCCACTTT.

In this sample, this clonotype turned up a few times. The genes are TRBV3-1 and TRBJ2-7; no reliable D call. Trimming pared 1 base from V and 3 bases from J, leaving 4 bases between. Germline V CDR1 and CDR2: LGHDT, YNNKEL (reference sequence). This CDR3 has 12 residues. CDR3 protein: CASSQVDYEQYF. CDR3 DNA sequence: TGTGCCAGCAGCCAAGTGGACTACGAGCAGTACTTC.

This clonotype came up a few times. The J gene is TRBJ2-1, the V gene TRBV5-1, with D perhaps TRBD1 (6 bases). Between the trimmed V and J ends, which lost 4 bases and 6 bases, there was a span of 14 bases. This CDR3 contains 14 residues. Germline CDR1 SGHRS, CDR2 YFSETQ. The CDR3 loop is CASSVTGMLNEQFF. In DNA form, the CDR3 reads TGCGCCAGCAGCGTCACAGGGATGCTCAATGAGCAGTTCTTC.

The rearrangement joins TRBV7-2 to TRBJ1-2; 8 nucleotides align to TRBD1. The junction had 7 bases not matched to a gene; V was cut back by 5 bases and J by 5 bases. The CDR3 is made up of 14 amino acids. From germline, CDR1 is SGHTA and CDR2 FQGNSA. CDR3 region: CASSKGQGGYGYTF. CDR3 nucleotides: TGTGCCAGCAGCAAAGGACAGGGAGGGTATGGCTACACCTTC.

This clonotype was seen a few times. J is TRBJ1-1 and V is TRBV6-2 or TRBV6-3, with a tentative D call TRBD1 (6 bases). Trimming shortened V by 7 bases and J by 4 bases, and 13 bases separated the two germline ends. Per the germline V gene, CDR1 is MNHEY and CDR2 is SVGEGT. This CDR3 has 13 residues. CDR3 coding DNA: TGTGCCAGCACGGGGGGCGCGACCACTGAAGCTTTCTTT. It is translated as CASTGGATTEAFF.

The sample holds a few counts of this clonotype. The CDR3 DNA reads TGTGCCAGCTCACCCCAAGGGGGGGCCGGTGAGCAGTTCTTC. Translation gives CASSPQGGAGEQFF. The chain combines TRBV18 with TRBJ2-1, with D tentatively TRBD2 (7 bases). The CDR3 is made up of 14 amino acids. Trimming left V 3 bases short and J 9 bases short, with 15 bases between. Germline lookup yields CDR1 KGHSH and CDR2 LQKENI.

The table lists this clonotype with many counts. V and J are TRBV2 and TRBJ2-7, with D unclear. Trimming left V 6 bases short and J 0 bases short, with 6 bases between. The V gene's germline CDR1 is SNHLY and CDR2 FYNNEI. The CDR3 contains 12 residues. The CDR3 DNA reads TGTGCCAGCAGCGGAAGCTCCTACGAGCAGTACTTC. It translates to CASSGSSYEQYF.

With respect to this clonotype: The CDR3 end shows no conserved phenylalanine or tryptophan, and so a read error is likely. The chain recombines TRBV7-8 with TRBJ2-6, with D hard to call. The CDR3 is made up of 15 amino acids. Trimming took off 5 bases at V and 0 bases at J, with 8 bases between the two ends. The germline V gene encodes CDR1 SGHVS and CDR2 FQNEAQ. The CDR3 region is CASSLVISGANVLTL. CDR3 nucleotides: TGTGCCAGCAGCCTCGTCATCTCTGGGGCCAACGTCCTGACTTTA.

This clonotype was observed a handful of times. The chain recombines TRBV6-6 with TRBJ1-6; D is possibly TRBD1 (5 bases). CDR1 is MNHNY and CDR2 is SVGAGI in the germline V gene (reference sequence). Trimming shortened V by 2 bases and J by 8 bases, and 10 bases separated the two germline ends. There are 14 residues in the CDR3. DNA for the CDR3: TGTGCCAGCAGTTACAGGCAGGGTTATTCACCCCTCCACTTT. It specifies CASSYRQGYSPLHF.